The 18 T cell receptor beta chains presented below share a single source sample, sequenced in a study of molecular identifiers for immune sequencing clone quantification. Via MiXCR, TCRdb re-called the PCR reads, giving one row per CDR3 protein. The table has under 800,000 distinct CDR3 sequences, around 25% seen once. The sample consisted of naive CD8+ T cells from blood, with Jurkat cell RNA spiked in. Documented subset: FACS-sorted CD8+CD4-CCR7+CD45RA+ naive T cells. Receptors were obtained from a human donor in good health. Some libraries in this study had Jurkat cell RNA spiked in.

This clonotype occurred a few times. This may stem from a read error, because a much larger clone lies one nucleotide away. The V call is TRBV7-2, the J call TRBJ2-3; D unresolved. The V gene's germline CDR1 is SGHTA and CDR2 FQGNSA. This CDR3 contains 14 residues. In DNA, the CDR3 is TGTGCCGGCAGCTCTCTCCCGTCTGAAAATACGCAGTATTTT. Its translation: CAGSSLPSENTQYF.

This clonotype was picked up many times. V usage is TRBV5-4 and J usage is TRBJ1-1; D is unresolved. With 2 bases removed from V and 4 bases from J, the gap between germline ends came to 12 bases. The CDR3 contains 14 residues. Germline lookup yields CDR1 SGHNT and CDR2 YYREEE (reference sequence). CDR3 sequence (DNA): TGTGCCAGCAGCTTCGTAGGGATGAGCACTGAAGCTTTCTTT. Translation: CASSFVGMSTEAFF.

With regard to this clonotype: Given a much more abundant clone one base away, this may be a read error. The CDR3 loop reads CASSHRSDLGSPLHF. CDR3 DNA sequence: TGTGCCAGCAGTCACCGATCGGACCTGGGATCACCCCTCCACTTT. This chain uses TRBV6-9 with TRBJ1-6; no definite D call. V lost 5 bases to trimming and J lost 10 bases, with 18 bases between them. CDR3 length: 15 residues. From germline, CDR1 is MNHGY and CDR2 SVAAGI.

Turning to this clonotype: One base away lies a much larger clone, so this may be a sequencing read error. The chain carries TRBV9 and TRBJ2-5; the match to TRBD2 covers 9 bases. Per the germline V gene, CDR1 is SGDLS and CDR2 is YYNGEE. The CDR3 contains 15 residues. DNA of the CDR3: TGTGCCAGCAGCGTAGGTAGCGGGGGTCAAGAGGCCCAGTACTTC. Amino acids: CASSVGSGGQEAQYF.

This clonotype appeared a single time. The chain has TRBV11-2 and TRBJ2-1, with D unclear. CDR1 is SGHAT, CDR2 FQNNGV, per germline. The CDR3 has 15 residues. Trimming removed 5 bases from V and 2 bases from J, with 13 bases in between. CDR3 nucleotide sequence: TGTGCCAGCAGCCTGCCCCGTGGCCCCTACAATGAGCAGTTCTTC. This gives the protein CASSLPRGPYNEQFF.

This clonotype was observed a few times. The chain uses TRBV7-9 and TRBJ1-1; 9 bases agree with TRBD1. The CDR3 has 15 residues. Losses at the gene ends were 5 bases for V and 9 bases for J; bases not matched to a gene: 13. The germline V gene encodes CDR1 SEHNR and CDR2 FQNEAQ (reference sequence). In DNA form, the CDR3 reads TGTGCCAGCAGCACCGGGGACAGGGAGAGTGTAAAAGCTTTCTTT. This gives the protein CASSTGDRESVKAFF.

This clonotype was recorded many times. The chain uses TRBV5-5 and TRBJ1-5, with a weak D call TRBD1 (6 bases). V lost 2 bases to trimming and J lost 3 bases, with 12 bases between them. Looked up from germline, CDR1 is SGHKS and CDR2 is YYEKEE (reference sequence). The CDR3 is 15 amino acids. The CDR3: CASSLGNRDNQPQHF. Written as DNA, the CDR3 is TGTGCCAGCAGCTTAGGGAACAGGGACAATCAGCCCCAGCATTTT.

The V gene is TRBV19, the J gene TRBJ1-3, with D unclear. The germline gives CDR1 LNHDA, CDR2 SQIVND (reference sequence). With 7 bases removed from V and 0 bases from J, the gap between germline ends came to 13 bases. This CDR3 has 15 amino acids. CDR3 region: CASTKDARSGNTIYF. As DNA, the CDR3 is TGTGCCAGTACTAAGGACGCCCGCTCTGGAAACACCATATATTTT.

This clonotype appeared a few times. The chain recombines TRBV30 with TRBJ2-7; possible D gene TRBD1, 6 bases. V lost 2 bases and J 1 base, leaving 15 bases between the germline ends. CDR1 and CDR2 from the germline V gene are GTSNPN and SVGIG (reference sequence). This CDR3 is built from 15 residues. Here the CDR3 DNA reads TGTGCCTGGAGTCCCCTTACGCAGGGGTCCTACGAGCAGTACTTC. It codes for CAWSPLTQGSYEQYF.

On this clonotype itself: An end of the junction does not agree with germline; a read error may underlie this. This chain uses TRBV27 with TRBJ2-7; D gene uncertain. The CDR3 is made up of 13 amino acids. Germline CDR1 MNHEY, CDR2 SMNVEV (reference sequence). The CDR3, as DNA: TGTGCCAGCAATTTAAAAAGATCCTACGAGCAGTACTTC. Protein: CASNLKRSYEQYF.

CDR3 residues: CASSQHPATYEQYF. As DNA, the CDR3 is TGCGCCAGCAGCCAGCATCCTGCGACCTACGAGCAGTACTTC. The chain links TRBV4-1 to TRBJ2-7; D gene uncertain. Germline V gene lookup returns CDR1 MGHRA and CDR2 YSYEKL. Trimming pared 3 bases from V and 2 bases from J, leaving 11 bases between. The CDR3 length is 14 residues.

For this clonotype: A clone one base away is much larger, so this may be a read error. The chain recombines TRBV13 with TRBJ2-3; no reliable D call. Germline V CDR1 and CDR2: PRHDT, FYEKMQ (reference sequence). Trimming removed 1 base at V and 8 bases at J, with 10 bases between. This CDR3 has 13 amino acids. The CDR3: CASSLESLRTQYF. For the CDR3, the DNA is TGTGCCAGCAGCTTAGAGTCGCTCCGTACGCAGTATTTT.

The chain joins TRBV7-6 to TRBJ2-7; no clear D. This CDR3 contains 13 residues. Germline assignment: CDR1 SGHVS and CDR2 FNYEAQ. Trimming stripped 4 bases from V and 5 bases from J, with 12 bases between. The CDR3 protein is CASSSWGYDEQYF. Here the CDR3 DNA reads TGTGCCAGCAGCTCATGGGGATACGACGAGCAGTACTTC.

This clonotype was counted many times. The gene calls are TRBV4-1 and TRBJ1-6; possibly TRBD1 for D (6 bases). Trimming took 6 bases from V and 10 from J, leaving 13 bases between them. This CDR3 spans 13 amino acids. Germline V gives CDR1 MGHRA, CDR2 YSYEKL. The CDR3 is CASRGTSGSPLHF. The CDR3 DNA reads TGCGCCAGCAGAGGGACATCTGGCTCACCCCTCCACTTT.

This clonotype was seen only a few times. The chain combines TRBV11-2 with TRBJ2-7; D call uncertain. The V gene's germline CDR1 is SGHAT and CDR2 FQNNGV. CDR3 length equals 14 residues. Trimming cost V 1 base and J 2 bases, with 9 bases left between them. The CDR3 loop reads CASSLAPPAYEQYF. In DNA form, the CDR3 reads TGTGCCAGCAGCTTAGCGCCCCCTGCCTACGAGCAGTACTTC.

This clonotype was detected only a few times. The chain joins TRBV7-9 to TRBJ2-7; TRBD2 agrees at 9 bases. The germline gives CDR1 SEHNR, CDR2 FQNEAQ (reference sequence). This CDR3 contains 15 residues. J gave up 4 bases and V 4 bases, and 8 bases lay outside the gene matches. CDR3 nucleotide sequence: TGTGCCAGCAGCTACGTAATAGCGGGAGCTTACGAGCAGTACTTC. Encoded protein: CASSYVIAGAYEQYF.

This clonotype was observed a handful of times. The chain recombines TRBV12-3 or TRBV12-4 with TRBJ1-2; perhaps TRBD1 as D (5 bases). V dropped 8 bases and J dropped 1 base, with 8 bases sitting between them. The CDR3 loop spans 12 amino acids. CDR3 region: CASVDINYGYTF. CDR3 nucleotide sequence: TGTGCCAGCGTGGACATTAACTATGGCTACACCTTC.

Concerning this clonotype itself: Possible read error: a much larger clone is one base away. V gene TRBV20-1 combines with J gene TRBJ1-1, with a possible D match to TRBD1 (5 bases). V gave up 0 bases and J gave up 1 base, with 18 bases separating them. This CDR3 region has 17 residues. CDR1 is DFQATT and CDR2 is SNEGSKA in the germline V gene (reference sequence). CDR3 residues: CSARDGAWAFTNTEAFF. CDR3 DNA: TGCAGTGCTAGAGATGGGGCGTGGGCGTTCACGAACACTGAAGCTTTCTTT.